This TCR beta chain was retrieved from a study of T-cell reconstitution after alpha-beta-depleted transplantation in children. Broader study findings: The study traced high day-60 TCRbeta diversity in some patients to surviving recipient T cells and thymic progenitors. Approximately two months post-transplant, alpha-beta T cells reportedly originated from several hundred expanded graft clones. By one year post-transplant, T-cell counts and diversity largely arose from T cells that were newly produced.

There are a few counts of this clonotype. No antigen is known for it. A library of TCRbeta sequences, prepared with unique molecular identifiers, was generated. TCRdb recomputed calls from the PCR reads with MiXCR, one row per CDR3 protein. The sample shows about 460,000 distinct CDR3 sequences, more than 9.5% of them seen only once. This CDR3 contains 12 residues. The germline V gene has CDR1 SQVTM and CDR2 ANQGSEA. The V and J ends lost 7 bases and 7 bases respectively, with 16 bases between them. The TCR was taken from a female patient younger than 10 who had a stem cell transplant for aplastic anemia, so the T cells may come from the graft donor. V is TRBV29-1 and J is TRBJ2-5, with D perhaps given as TRBD1 or TRBD2 (5 bases each). The specimen was PBMCs, mostly from graft donor cells, collected 180 days after TCRalphabeta/CD19-depleted stem cell transplant. CDR3 loop: CSATAGSWTQYF. For the CDR3, the DNA is TGCAGCGCCACCGCAGGGAGTTGGACCCAGTACTTC. Combining the CDR3 with reference TRBV29-1 and TRBJ2-5 gives the whole variable domain SAVISQKPSRDICQRGTSLTIQCQVDSQVTMMFWYRQQPGQSLTLIATANQGSEATYESGFVIDKFPISRPNLTFSTLTVSNMSPEDSSIYLCSATAGSWTQYFGPGTRLLVL.